This record looks at one T cell receptor beta chain sequence and its context. The data are from a study of blood T cell repertoires in COVID-19. For the study at large: The samples span acute and convalescent COVID-19 from the United States, Italy and Spain.

In germline, CDR1 is SGHTA, CDR2 FQGNSA. Trimming at V came to 0 bases and at J to 5 bases, leaving 6 bases not matched to a gene. The CDR3 has 15 amino acids. Clones were sequenced by immunoSEQ multiplex PCR, and TCRdb holds only the in-frame ones, with some missing. Of roughly 60,000 clones listed, approximately 83% are singletons. Sequencing was performed on peripheral blood. The TCR sequence derives from a man aged 25 to 45 with COVID-19, enrolled during active disease. The gene calls are TRBV7-2 and TRBJ2-7, with 8 bases lining up with TRBD2. The CDR3 nucleotides are TGTGCCAGCAGCTTAGCGATGAGCGGGAGCCACGAGCAGTACTTC. Residues: CASSLAMSGSHEQYF.